This T cell receptor beta chain was found in a study of T cell responses to AZD1222 COVID-19 vaccine. In this sample, this clone turned up a few times. Assay: immunoSEQ multiplex PCR; the TCRdb copy retains only in-frame clones and omits some. The sample consists of approximately 80,000 clones, roughly 85% of them appearing once. V lost 7 bases, J lost 7 bases, and 3 bases stayed unmatched. The V gene's germline CDR1 is SNHLY and CDR2 FYNNEI. The CDR3 runs to 11 residues. The sample was peripheral blood, taken 28 days after the second AZD1222 dose. The rearrangement uses TRBV2 and TRBJ1-1, with 7 bases fitting TRBD1. This receptor was obtained from an adult who received the AZD1222 COVID-19 vaccine. The CDR3 spells CASKTGLEAFF. The CDR3 DNA reads TGTGCCAGCAAGACAGGGCTTGAAGCTTTCTTT. Using reference TRBV2 and TRBJ1-1 for the parts outside the CDR3, the full variable domain is EPEVTQTPSHQVTQMGQEVILRCVPISNHLYFYWYRQILGQKVEFLVSFYNNEISEKSEIFDDQFSVERPDGSNFTLKIRSTKLEDSAMYFCASKTGLEAFFGQGTRLTVV.